This TCR beta chain comes out of a study of follicular helper T cells after annual influenza vaccination. Specified time point: 2014-2015 season, pre-vaccination. Donors with HIV/AIDS, active malignancy, immunomodulators or active illness were excluded. The data were produced by immunoSEQ multiplex PCR, yet TCRdb's version contains in-frame clones alone and is incomplete. The sample includes approximately 13,000 clones, around 80% of them seen just once. This specimen was CXCR5- memory CD4+ T cells sorted from blood, taken on the day of influenza vaccination. The TCR sequence derives from an adult who received the influenza vaccine.

This CDR3 is CASTFYTEAFF. CDR3 DNA: TGTGCCAGCACCTTTTACACTGAAGCTTTCTTT. The chain couples TRBV2 to TRBJ1-1; D unclear. This CDR3 is 11 amino acids long. The germline gives CDR1 SNHLY, CDR2 FYNNEI. The V end was cut by 7 bases, the J end by 3 bases, with 6 bases between.